The entry below gives a single T cell receptor (beta chain) sequence along with its context. How the authors handled the data: Amplification of reference gene primers provided the estimated nucleated cell counts. Only in-frame clones appear in the TCRdb table, and some are missing; sequencing was by immunoSEQ multiplex PCR. For V, J and clone size, that table is used; D and trimming come from the DNA. The sample lists roughly 100,000 clones, 85% to 90% occurring once. These data originate in a study of blood T cell repertoires in COVID-19. Study context: Sites across the United States, Italy and Spain contributed samples from acute and convalescent COVID-19. Sample material is recorded as cDNA or gDNA derived from T cells, B-cell-depleted T cells, or PBMCs.

The CDR3 is 12 amino acids. CDR1 SGHRS and CDR2 YFSETQ come from the germline V gene. Trimming shortened V by 3 bases and J by 6 bases, and 8 bases separated the two germline ends. Sequenced material: peripheral blood. V gene TRBV5-1 combines with J gene TRBJ2-3; TRBD1 might be the D (6 bases). This TCR came from a man aged 45 to 65 with acute or convalescent COVID-19. Here the CDR3 reads CASSSQGDTQYF. Here the CDR3 DNA reads TGCGCCAGCAGCTCGCAGGGGGATACGCAGTATTTT.